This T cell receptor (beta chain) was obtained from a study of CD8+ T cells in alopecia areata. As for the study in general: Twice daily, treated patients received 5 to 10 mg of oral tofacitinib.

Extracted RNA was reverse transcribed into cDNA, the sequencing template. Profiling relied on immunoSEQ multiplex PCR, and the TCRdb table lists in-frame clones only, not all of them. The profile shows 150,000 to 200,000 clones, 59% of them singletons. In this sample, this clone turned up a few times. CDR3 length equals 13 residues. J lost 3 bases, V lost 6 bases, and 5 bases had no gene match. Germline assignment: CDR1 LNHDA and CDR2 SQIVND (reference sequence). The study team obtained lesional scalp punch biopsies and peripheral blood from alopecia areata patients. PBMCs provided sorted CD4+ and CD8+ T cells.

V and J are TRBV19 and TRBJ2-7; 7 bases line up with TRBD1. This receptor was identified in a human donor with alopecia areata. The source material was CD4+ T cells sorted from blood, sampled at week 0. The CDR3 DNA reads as TGTGCCAGTAGCGAGACAGGGCTCTACGAGCAGTACTTC. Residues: CASSETGLYEQYF.